This TCR beta chain was captured in a study of identical twins. Germline values: CDR1 SGHRS, CDR2 YFSETQ. Trimming shortened V by 5 bases and J by 1 base, and 13 bases separated the two germline ends. CDR3 length: 15 amino acids. Study-wide results and limits: Memory repertoires lacked the insertion deficit that abundant cord blood beta clonotypes showed.

TCRdb re-called the 5' RACE reads with MiXCR, one entry per CDR3 protein. The sample contains more than 600,000 distinct CDR3 sequences, roughly 18% of which appear only once. Comment on this clonotype: The antigen remains undetermined.

The same data also contributed to another study, on T cells expressing NK-cell markers. From that paper: One of the eight sequenced donors was seronegative, whereas the other seven were HCMV-seropositive. Where several donors were concerned, these clonotypes also led the CD3+CD56-NKG2C+ fraction.

The chain is built from TRBV5-1 and TRBJ2-1, with D maybe TRBD1 (6 bases). The sample was PBMCs. This sequence was found in a woman under 30 in good health. Here the CDR3 reads CASRVGGVSYNEQFF. The CDR3 region has the DNA TGCGCCAGCAGGGTAGGGGGAGTTTCCTACAATGAGCAGTTCTTC.